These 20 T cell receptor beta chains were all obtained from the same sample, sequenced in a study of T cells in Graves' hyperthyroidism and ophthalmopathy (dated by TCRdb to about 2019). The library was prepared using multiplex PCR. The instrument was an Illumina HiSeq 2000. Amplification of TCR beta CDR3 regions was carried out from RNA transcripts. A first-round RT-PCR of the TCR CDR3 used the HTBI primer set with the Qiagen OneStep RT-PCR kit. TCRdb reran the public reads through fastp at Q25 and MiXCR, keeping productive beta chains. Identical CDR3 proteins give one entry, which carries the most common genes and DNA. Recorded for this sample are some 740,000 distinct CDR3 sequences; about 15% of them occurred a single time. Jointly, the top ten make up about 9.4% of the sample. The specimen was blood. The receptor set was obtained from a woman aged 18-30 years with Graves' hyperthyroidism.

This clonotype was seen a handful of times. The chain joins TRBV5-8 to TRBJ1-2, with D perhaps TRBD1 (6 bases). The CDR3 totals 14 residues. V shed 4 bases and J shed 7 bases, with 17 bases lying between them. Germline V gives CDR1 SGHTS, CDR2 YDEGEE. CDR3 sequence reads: CASSAVDSFTGYTF. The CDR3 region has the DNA TGTGCCAGCAGCGCGGTGGACAGCTTTACTGGCTACACCTTC.

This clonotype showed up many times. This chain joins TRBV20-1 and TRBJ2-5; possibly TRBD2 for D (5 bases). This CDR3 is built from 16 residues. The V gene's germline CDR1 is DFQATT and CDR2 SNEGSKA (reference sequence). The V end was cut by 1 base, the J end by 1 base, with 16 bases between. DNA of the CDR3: TGCAGTGCTAGAGTAGCCGGTTTAGCGATCCAAGAGACCCAGTACTTC. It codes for CSARVAGLAIQETQYF.

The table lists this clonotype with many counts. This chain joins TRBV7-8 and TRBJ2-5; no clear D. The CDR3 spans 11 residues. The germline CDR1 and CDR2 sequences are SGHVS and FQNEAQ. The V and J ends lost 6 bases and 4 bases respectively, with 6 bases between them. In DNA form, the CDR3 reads TGTGCCAGCAGGCAGCGAGAGACCCAGTACTTC. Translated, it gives CASRQRETQYF.

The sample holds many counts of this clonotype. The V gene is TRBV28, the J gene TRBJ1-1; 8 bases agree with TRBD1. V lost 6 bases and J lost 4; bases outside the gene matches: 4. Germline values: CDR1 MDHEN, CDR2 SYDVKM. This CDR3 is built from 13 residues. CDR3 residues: CASRETGGTEAFF. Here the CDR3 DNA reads TGTGCCAGCAGAGAAACAGGGGGCACTGAAGCTTTCTTT.

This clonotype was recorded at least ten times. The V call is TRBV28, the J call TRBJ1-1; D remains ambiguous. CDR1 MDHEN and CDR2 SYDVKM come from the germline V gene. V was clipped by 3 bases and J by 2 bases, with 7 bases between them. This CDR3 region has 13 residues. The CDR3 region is CASSFHRNTEAFF. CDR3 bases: TGTGCCAGCAGTTTCCACAGAAACACTGAAGCTTTCTTT.

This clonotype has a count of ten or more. CDR3 DNA sequence: TGTGCCAGCAGCTTACAGTCTGGCTACAATGAGCAGTTCTTC. Its translation: CASSLQSGYNEQFF. This sequence joins TRBV7-9 and TRBJ2-1; D remains ambiguous. Trimming shortened V by 2 bases and J by 3 bases, and 8 bases separated the two germline ends. This CDR3 has 14 residues. Germline-derived CDR1 and CDR2 are SEHNR and FQNEAQ (reference sequence).

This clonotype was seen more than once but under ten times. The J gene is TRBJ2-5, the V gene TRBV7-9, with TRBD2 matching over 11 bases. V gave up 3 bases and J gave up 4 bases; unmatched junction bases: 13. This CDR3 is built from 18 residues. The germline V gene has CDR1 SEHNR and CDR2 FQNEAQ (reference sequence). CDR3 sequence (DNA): TGTGCCAGCAGCTTTACAAGCACTAGCGGGAGAAATAGAGAGACCCAGTACTTC. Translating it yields CASSFTSTSGRNRETQYF.

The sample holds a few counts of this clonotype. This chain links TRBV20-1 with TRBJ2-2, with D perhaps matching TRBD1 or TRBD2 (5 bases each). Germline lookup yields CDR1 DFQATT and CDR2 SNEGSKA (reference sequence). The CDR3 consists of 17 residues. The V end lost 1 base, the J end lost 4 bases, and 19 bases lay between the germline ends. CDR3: CSARVLSGHRGTGELFF. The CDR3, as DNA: TGCAGTGCTAGAGTGCTGTCCGGACATCGGGGCACCGGGGAGCTGTTTTTT.

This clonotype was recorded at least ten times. The CDR3 sequence is CASSSAASTWRNEQFF. The CDR3 DNA is TGTGCCAGCAGCTCCGCGGCGAGTACCTGGCGAAATGAGCAGTTCTTC. The V call is TRBV11-1, the J call TRBJ2-1; D is ambiguous. The V end was cut by 4 bases, the J end by 7 bases, with 20 bases between. This CDR3 has 16 residues. Germline-derived CDR1 and CDR2 are SGHAT and FQDESV (reference sequence). The full variable domain, with the rest looked up from reference TRBV11-1 and TRBJ2-1, is EAEVAQSPRYKITEKSQAVAFWCDPISGHATLYWYRQILGQGPELLVQFQDESVVDDSQLPKDRFSAERLKGVDSTLKIQPAELGDSAMYLCASSSAASTWRNEQFFGPGTRLTVL.

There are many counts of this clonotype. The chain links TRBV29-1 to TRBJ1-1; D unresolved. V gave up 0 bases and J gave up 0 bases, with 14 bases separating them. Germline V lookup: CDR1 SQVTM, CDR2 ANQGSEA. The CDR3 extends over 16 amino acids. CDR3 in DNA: TGCAGCGTTGAAGATTGGACGGGCAACATGAACACTGAAGCTTTCTTT. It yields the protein CSVEDWTGNMNTEAFF.

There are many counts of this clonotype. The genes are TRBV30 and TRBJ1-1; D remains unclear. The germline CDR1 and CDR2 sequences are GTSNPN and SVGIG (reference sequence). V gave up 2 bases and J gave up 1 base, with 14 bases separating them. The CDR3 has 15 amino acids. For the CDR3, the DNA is TGTGCCTGGAGTCCATATGGCTCGGGGAACACTGAAGCTTTCTTT. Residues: CAWSPYGSGNTEAFF.

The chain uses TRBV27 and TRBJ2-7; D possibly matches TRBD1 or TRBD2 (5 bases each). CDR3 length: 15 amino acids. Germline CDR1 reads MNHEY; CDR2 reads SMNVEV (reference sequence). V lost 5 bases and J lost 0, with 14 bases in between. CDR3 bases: TGTGCCAGCAGTGTCCTTGGGGACCCCTCCTACGAGCAGTACTTC. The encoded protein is CASSVLGDPSYEQYF.

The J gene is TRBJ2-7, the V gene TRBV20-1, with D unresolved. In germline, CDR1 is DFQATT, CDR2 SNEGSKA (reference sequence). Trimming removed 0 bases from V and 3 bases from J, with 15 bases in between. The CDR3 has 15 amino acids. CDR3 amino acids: CSARDGGRSNYEQYF. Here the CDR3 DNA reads TGCAGTGCTAGAGATGGTGGACGGTCGAACTACGAGCAGTACTTC.

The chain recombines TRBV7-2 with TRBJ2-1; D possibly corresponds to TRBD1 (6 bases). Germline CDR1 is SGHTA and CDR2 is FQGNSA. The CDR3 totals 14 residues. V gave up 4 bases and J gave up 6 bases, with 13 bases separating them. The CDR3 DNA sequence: TGTGCCAGCAGCTCTACAGGGCTAAGCAATGAGCAGTTCTTC. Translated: CASSSTGLSNEQFF.

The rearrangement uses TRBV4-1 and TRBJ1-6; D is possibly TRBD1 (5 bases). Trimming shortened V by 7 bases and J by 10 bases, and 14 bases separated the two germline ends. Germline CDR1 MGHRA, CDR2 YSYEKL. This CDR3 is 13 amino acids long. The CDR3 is CASTPSWGSPLHF. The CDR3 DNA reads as TGCGCCAGCACCCCAAGTTGGGGCTCACCCCTCCACTTT.

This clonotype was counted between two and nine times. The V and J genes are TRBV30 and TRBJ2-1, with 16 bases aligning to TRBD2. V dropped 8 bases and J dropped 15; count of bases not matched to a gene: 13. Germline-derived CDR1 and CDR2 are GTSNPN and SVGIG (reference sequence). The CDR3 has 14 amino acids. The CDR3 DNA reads TGTGCCACCCTGGGGACTAGCGGGAGGGATGAGGGGTTCTTC. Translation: CATLGTSGRDEGFF.

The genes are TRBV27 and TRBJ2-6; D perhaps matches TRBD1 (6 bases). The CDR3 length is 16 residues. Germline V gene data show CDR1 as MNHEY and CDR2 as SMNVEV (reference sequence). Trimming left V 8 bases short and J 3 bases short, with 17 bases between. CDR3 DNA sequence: TGTGCCAGCCGCGGACAGCTGAGTCATGGGGCCAACGTCCTGACTTTC. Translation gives CASRGQLSHGANVLTF.

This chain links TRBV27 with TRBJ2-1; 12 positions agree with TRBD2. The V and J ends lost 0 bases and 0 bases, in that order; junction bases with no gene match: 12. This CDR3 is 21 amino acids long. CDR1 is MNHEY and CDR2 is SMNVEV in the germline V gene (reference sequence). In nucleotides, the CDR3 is TGTGCCAGCAGTTTATCCTCATATCTAGCGGGAGGGCTGAGCTCCTACAATGAGCAGTTCTTC. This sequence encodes CASSLSSYLAGGLSSYNEQFF.

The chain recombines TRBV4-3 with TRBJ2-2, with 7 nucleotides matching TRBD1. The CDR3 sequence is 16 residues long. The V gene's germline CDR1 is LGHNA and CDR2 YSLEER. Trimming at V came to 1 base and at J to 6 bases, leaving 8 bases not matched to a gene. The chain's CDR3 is CASSQVPGTASGELFF. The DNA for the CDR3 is TGCGCCAGCAGCCAAGTGCCCGGGACAGCCTCCGGGGAGCTGTTTTTT.

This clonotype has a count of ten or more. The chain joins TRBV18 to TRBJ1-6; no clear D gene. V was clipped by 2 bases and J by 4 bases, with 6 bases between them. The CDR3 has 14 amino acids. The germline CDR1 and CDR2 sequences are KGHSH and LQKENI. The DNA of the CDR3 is TGTGCCAGCTCACCAGACCGGTATAATTCACCCCTCCACTTT. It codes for CASSPDRYNSPLHF.